This T cell receptor beta chain was captured in a study of blood T cell repertoires in COVID-19. In the study overall: COVID-19 samples from acute and convalescent phases originated in the United States, Italy and Spain.

The repertoire was sequenced with immunoSEQ multiplex PCR; TCRdb's copy has only in-frame clones and lacks some. The profile shows tens of thousands of clones, 70% to 85% of them singletons. Germline values: CDR1 MNHEY, CDR2 SVGAGI. The CDR3 is made up of 12 amino acids. V dropped 7 bases and J dropped 8 bases, with 14 bases sitting between them. A single count supports this clone. This TCR was sampled from a man aged 55 to 69 with active or convalescent COVID-19. The J gene is TRBJ1-2, the V gene TRBV6-5; D ambiguous. What was sequenced was peripheral blood. CDR3 amino acids: CASKSSADGYTF. Written as DNA, the CDR3 is TGTGCCAGCAAAAGTAGCGCAGACGGCTACACCTTC.